Sequencing of this T cell receptor (beta chain) was carried out in a study of CD8 T cells in Susac syndrome. V lost 7 bases to trimming and J lost 0 bases, with 15 bases between them. Germline V gene sequence: CDR1 SGHTA, CDR2 FQGNSA. This CDR3 has 15 amino acids. With random hexamers, about 0.5 to 1 ug RNA was reverse transcribed. Via MiXCR, TCRdb re-called the immunoSEQ multiplex PCR reads, giving one row per CDR3 protein. The table includes about 23,000 distinct CDR3 sequences, just under 95% detected once. The sequence came from a human donor with Susac syndrome. Sequenced input: CD8+ T cells from PBMCs. The gene calls are TRBV7-2 and TRBJ1-2, with D hard to call. CDR3 sequence reads: CASNVSPGTNYGYTF. In nucleotides, the CDR3 is TGTGCCAGCAACGTATCGCCGGGAACTAACTATGGCTACACCTTC. The full variable domain, in which reference TRBV7-2 and TRBJ1-2 provide the parts outside the CDR3, is GAGVSQSPSNKVTEKGKDVELRCDPISGHTALYWYRQSLGQGLEFLIYFQGNSAPDKSGLPSDRFSAERTGGSVSTLTIQRTQQEDSAVYLCASNVSPGTNYGYTFGSGTRLTVV.